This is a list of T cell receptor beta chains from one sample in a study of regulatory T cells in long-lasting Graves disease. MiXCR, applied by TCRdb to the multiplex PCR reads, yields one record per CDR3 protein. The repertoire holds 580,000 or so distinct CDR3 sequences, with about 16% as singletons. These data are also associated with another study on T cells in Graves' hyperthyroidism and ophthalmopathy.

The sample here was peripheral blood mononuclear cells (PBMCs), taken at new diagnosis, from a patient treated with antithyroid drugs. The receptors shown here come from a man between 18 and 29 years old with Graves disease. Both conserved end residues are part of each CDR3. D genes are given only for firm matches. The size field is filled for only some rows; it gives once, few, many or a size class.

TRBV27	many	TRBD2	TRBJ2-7	TGTGCCAGCAGTTATAGCGGGAGGTCATACGAGCAGTACTTC	CASSYSGRSYEQYF
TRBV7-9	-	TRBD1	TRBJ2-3	TGTGCCAGCATCACAGGGACAGGAAGAGATACGCAGTATTTT	CASITGTGRDTQYF
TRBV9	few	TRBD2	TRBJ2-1	TGTGCCAGCAGCGTTAGGCTAGCGGGCTACAATGAGCAGTTCTTC	CASSVRLAGYNEQFF
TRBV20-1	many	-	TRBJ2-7	TGCAGTGCTAGAACGACAGGCATCTCCTACGAGCAGTACTTC	CSARTTGISYEQYF
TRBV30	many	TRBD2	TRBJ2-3	TGTGCCTGGAGTGGGGTCCTAGCGGGAGGGACGACAGATACGCAGTATTTT	CAWSGVLAGGTTDTQYF
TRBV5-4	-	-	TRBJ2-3	TGTGCCAGCAGCTCCCCCCCGTCAGATACGCAGTATTTT	CASSSPPSDTQYF
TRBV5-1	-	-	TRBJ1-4	TGCGCCAGCAGCTTGGATCCTGTAGGACTTGAAAAACTGTTTTTT	CASSLDPVGLEKLFF
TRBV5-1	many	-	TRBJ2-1	TGCGCCAGCAGCCCACAACCCGACGGGAGCTCCTACAATGAGCAGTTCTTC	CASSPQPDGSSYNEQFF
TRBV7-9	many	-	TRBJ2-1	TGTGCCAGCAGCTCCCCTGAGACCGCTGCTGGTAGTGAGCAGTTCTTC	CASSSPETAAGSEQFF
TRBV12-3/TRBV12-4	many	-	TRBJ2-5	TGTGCCAGCAGTTTAAGGCGGCGGGAAGAGACCCAGTACTTC	CASSLRRREETQYF
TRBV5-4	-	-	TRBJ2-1	TGTGCCAGCAGCTTGTGGTTCTCCGCCTACAATGAGCAGTTCTTC	CASSLWFSAYNEQFF
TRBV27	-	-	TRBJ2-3	TGTGCCAGCAACCCCACGGACCCCACAGATACGCAGTATTTT	CASNPTDPTDTQYF
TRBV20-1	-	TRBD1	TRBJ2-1	TGCAGTGCTAAGACAGGGGGCCCCTACAATGAGCAGTTCTTC	CSAKTGGPYNEQFF
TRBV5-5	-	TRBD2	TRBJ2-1	TGTGCCAGCAGCTTGGTAGGGGCGGGAGGGCCACAGTTCTTC	CASSLVGAGGPQFF
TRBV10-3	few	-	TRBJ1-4	TGTGCCATCAGTGAGTCCCCCCGAGAAAAACTGTTTTTT	CAISESPREKLFF
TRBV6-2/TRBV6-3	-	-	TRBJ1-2	TGTGCCAGCAGTTACTCGTTGGCAGGGTATGATGGCTACACCTTC	CASSYSLAGYDGYTF
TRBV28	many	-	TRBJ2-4	TGTGCCAGCAGTACAACTAGGGTCATACTAGCCAAAAACATTCAGTACTTC	CASSTTRVILAKNIQYF